Only one count was recorded for the clone carrying this T cell receptor (beta chain). The data originate from a study of neoadjuvant nivolumab and ipilimumab in lung cancer. From germline, CDR1 is SEHNR and CDR2 FQNEAQ (reference sequence). CDR3 length equals 15 residues. Trimming shortened V by 2 bases and J by 3 bases, and 8 bases separated the two germline ends. Some clones are missing from TCRdb's copy, which holds only in-frame ones; the method was immunoSEQ multiplex PCR. The sample lists 20,000 to 25,000 clones; 82% were seen once. This TCR came from an adult with non-small cell lung cancer. Sequences were derived from peripheral blood, sampled before neoadjuvant nivolumab, alone or with ipilimumab. The chain combines TRBV7-9 with TRBJ2-6; D unresolved. CDR3 amino acids: CASSLSGFGANVLTF. The CDR3 DNA follows: TGTGCCAGCAGCTTAAGTGGATTTGGGGCCAACGTCCTGACTTTC.